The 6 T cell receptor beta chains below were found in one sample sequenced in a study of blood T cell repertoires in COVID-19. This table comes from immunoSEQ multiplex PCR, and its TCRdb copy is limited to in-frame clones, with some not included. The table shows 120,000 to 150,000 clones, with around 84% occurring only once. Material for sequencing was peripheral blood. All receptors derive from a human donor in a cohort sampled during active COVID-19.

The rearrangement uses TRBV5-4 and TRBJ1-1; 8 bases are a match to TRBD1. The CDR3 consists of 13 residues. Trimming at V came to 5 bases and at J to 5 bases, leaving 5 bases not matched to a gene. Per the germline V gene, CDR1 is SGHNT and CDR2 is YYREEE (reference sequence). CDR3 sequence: CASRDRVMTEAFF. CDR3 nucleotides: TGTGCCAGCAGGGACAGGGTGATGACTGAAGCTTTCTTT. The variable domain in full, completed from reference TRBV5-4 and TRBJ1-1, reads ETGVTQSPTHLIKTRGQQVTLRCSSQSGHNTVSWYQQALGQGPQFIFQYYREEENGRGNFPPRFSGLQFPNYSSELNVNALELDDSALYLCASRDRVMTEAFFGQGTRLTVV.

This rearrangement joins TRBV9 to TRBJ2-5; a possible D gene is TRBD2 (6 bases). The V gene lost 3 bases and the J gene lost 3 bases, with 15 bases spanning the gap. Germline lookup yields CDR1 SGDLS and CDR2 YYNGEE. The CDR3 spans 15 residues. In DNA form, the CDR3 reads TGTGCCAGCAGCGCCGAGGGAGGCAGGGAAGAGACCCAGTACTTC. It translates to CASSAEGGREETQYF.

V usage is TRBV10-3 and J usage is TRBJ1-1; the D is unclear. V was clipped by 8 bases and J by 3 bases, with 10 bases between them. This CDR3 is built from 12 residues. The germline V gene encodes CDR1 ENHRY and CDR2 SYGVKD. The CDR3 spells CAIGFGDTEAFF. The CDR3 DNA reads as TGTGCCATCGGTTTCGGTGACACTGAAGCTTTCTTT.

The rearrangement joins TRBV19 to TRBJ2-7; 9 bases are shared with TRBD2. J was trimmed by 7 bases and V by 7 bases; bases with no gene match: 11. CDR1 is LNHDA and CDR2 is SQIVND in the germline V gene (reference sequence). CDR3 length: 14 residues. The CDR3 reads CASIPQRGAGEQYF. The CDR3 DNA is TGTGCCAGTATCCCCCAGCGGGGGGCCGGGGAGCAGTACTTC.

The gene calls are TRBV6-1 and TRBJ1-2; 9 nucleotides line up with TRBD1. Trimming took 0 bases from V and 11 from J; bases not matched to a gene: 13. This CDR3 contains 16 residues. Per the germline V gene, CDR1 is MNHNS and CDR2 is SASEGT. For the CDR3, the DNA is TGTGCCAGCAGTGAAGCGGGTGCCGGGACAGGGTTCGGATACACCTTC. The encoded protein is CASSEAGAGTGFGYTF.

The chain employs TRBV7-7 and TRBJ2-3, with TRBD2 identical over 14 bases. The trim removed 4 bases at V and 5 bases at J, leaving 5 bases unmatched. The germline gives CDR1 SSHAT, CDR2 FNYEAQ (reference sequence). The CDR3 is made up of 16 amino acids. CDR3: CASSSGLAGGRDTQYF. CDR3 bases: TGTGCCAGCAGCTCCGGACTAGCGGGGGGAAGAGATACGCAGTATTTT.